A single sample gave rise to the 27 T cell receptor beta chains below, sequenced in a study of OX40 agonist ivuxolimab in advanced cancers. Measured with immunoSEQ multiplex PCR; TCRdb has only the in-frame clones, and not every one. Among over 40,000 clones listed, 80% to 85% were seen once. The material was CD4+ or CD8+ T cells sorted from blood, obtained in a trial of the OX40 agonist ivuxolimab. The origin of the receptors is an adult with an advanced solid tumor such as melanoma, head and neck, liver or kidney cancer.

The genes are TRBV28 and TRBJ2-1, with no clear D. Germline CDR1 and CDR2: MDHEN and SYDVKM. V was clipped by 4 bases and J by 6 bases, with 4 bases between them. CDR3 length equals 11 residues. CDR3 in amino acids: CASSYLNEQFF. In DNA, the CDR3 is TGTGCCAGCAGTTATCTCAATGAGCAGTTCTTC. Together with reference TRBV28 and TRBJ2-1, the CDR3 gives the full variable domain: DVKVTQSSRYLVKRTGEKVFLECVQDMDHENMFWYRQDPGLGLRLIYFSYDVKMKEKGDIPEGYSVSREKKERFSLILESASTNQTSMYLCASSYLNEQFFGPGTRLTVL.

This clone has just a few counts. The CDR3, as DNA: TGTGCCAGCTCACCAATGAGGACAGGGCACCCCTCTGGAAACACCATATATTTT. Encoded protein: CASSPMRTGHPSGNTIYF. This chain links TRBV18 with TRBJ1-3; 8 nucleotides line up with TRBD1. From germline, CDR1 is KGHSH and CDR2 LQKENI. The CDR3 is 18 residues long. V lost 2 bases and J lost 0; bases outside the gene matches: 9.

Only one count was recorded for this clone. The chain employs TRBV7-9 and TRBJ1-1; D remains unclear. The V and J ends lost 1 base and 1 base respectively, with 7 bases between them. Germline lookup yields CDR1 SEHNR and CDR2 FQNEAQ (reference sequence). The CDR3 runs 14 residues. In nucleotides, the CDR3 is TGTGCCAGCAGCTTAGGAGTAGCGAACACTGAAGCTTTCTTT. Its translation: CASSLGVANTEAFF.

The rearrangement uses TRBV5-1 and TRBJ1-4; the match to TRBD1 covers 8 bases. V lost 7 bases, J lost 3 bases, and 8 bases stayed unmatched. Germline CDR1 SGHRS, CDR2 YFSETQ. CDR3 length: 15 amino acids. The CDR3: CASSNPGQANEKLFF. CDR3 sequence (DNA): TGCGCCAGCTCCAACCCGGGACAGGCTAATGAAAAACTGTTTTTT. Supplemented by reference TRBV5-1 and TRBJ1-4, the full variable domain reads KAGVTQTPRYLIKTRGQQVTLSCSPISGHRSVSWYQQTPGQGLQFLFEYFSETQRNKGNFPGRFSGRQFSNSRSEMNVSTLELGDSALYLCASSNPGQANEKLFFGSGTQLSVL.

J is TRBJ2-5 and V is TRBV5-1, with 10 bases identical to TRBD2. The V and J ends lost 4 bases and 1 base, in that order; junction bases with no gene match: 7. Germline CDR1 reads SGHRS; CDR2 reads YFSETQ. The CDR3 has 16 amino acids. The CDR3, as DNA: TGCGCCAGCAGCCAGTGGACTAGCGGCTCCCAAGAGACCCAGTACTTC. Protein: CASSQWTSGSQETQYF.

The J gene is TRBJ1-5, the V gene TRBV19, with 7 bases identical to TRBD1. V was pared by 3 bases and J by 4 bases, with 9 bases of the junction left unmatched. CDR1 LNHDA and CDR2 SQIVND come from the germline V gene (reference sequence). The CDR3 length is 16 residues. The CDR3 reads CASSILTGTENQPQHF. CDR3 coding DNA: TGTGCCAGTAGTATCCTAACCGGGACAGAGAATCAGCCCCAGCATTTT.

The rearrangement uses TRBV25-1 and TRBJ2-1; D gene uncertain. The CDR3 is 15 residues long. The V and J ends lost 4 bases and 5 bases respectively, with 15 bases between them. Looked up from germline, CDR1 is MGHDK and CDR2 is SYGVNS. CDR3 coding DNA: TGTGCCAGCAGTGGGTTCGGGTCGGGTCACAATGAGCAGTTCTTC. It translates to CASSGFGSGHNEQFF.

This rearrangement joins TRBV27 to TRBJ2-7; 12 bases agree with TRBD1. The V gene's germline CDR1 is MNHEY and CDR2 SMNVEV (reference sequence). CDR3 size: 15 residues. V was pared by 5 bases and J by 2 bases, with 4 bases of the junction left unmatched. The CDR3 is CASSLGTGGAYEQYF. The CDR3 bases are TGTGCCAGCAGTCTGGGGACAGGGGGCGCCTACGAGCAGTACTTC.

The chain combines TRBV9 with TRBJ1-2; D is ambiguous. CDR1 is SGDLS and CDR2 is YYNGEE in the germline V gene. This CDR3 spans 16 amino acids. Trimming removed 0 bases at V and 1 base at J, with 13 bases between. CDR3 sequence (DNA): TGTGCCAGCAGCGTAGCTTGGGCGGGAATTAACTATGGCTACACCTTC. Its translation is CASSVAWAGINYGYTF.

The sample holds one count of this clone. The genes are TRBV5-1 and TRBJ1-1; D call uncertain. Trimming removed 1 base at V and 3 bases at J, with 7 bases between. The CDR3 totals 13 residues. Per germline, CDR1 SGHRS and CDR2 YFSETQ. Here the CDR3 reads CASSLNIDTEAFF. DNA of the CDR3: TGCGCCAGCAGCTTGAACATTGACACTGAAGCTTTCTTT. Using reference TRBV5-1 and TRBJ1-1 for the parts outside the CDR3, the full variable domain is KAGVTQTPRYLIKTRGQQVTLSCSPISGHRSVSWYQQTPGQGLQFLFEYFSETQRNKGNFPGRFSGRQFSNSRSEMNVSTLELGDSALYLCASSLNIDTEAFFGQGTRLTVV.

The chain links TRBV7-8 to TRBJ1-4; tentative D call: TRBD1 (6 bases). V lost 0 bases, J lost 8 bases, and 16 bases lay in between. The germline V gene has CDR1 SGHVS and CDR2 FQNEAQ. The CDR3 has 16 amino acids. The CDR3 coding sequence is TGTGCCAGCAGCTTAGCAGGGGGGGCATTTGGAGAAAAACTGTTTTTT. As protein: CASSLAGGAFGEKLFF.

The chain has TRBV6-5 and TRBJ2-1; the D gene could be TRBD1 or TRBD2 (5 bases each). Germline CDR1 MNHEY, CDR2 SVGAGI. The V gene lost 4 bases and the J gene lost 1 base, with 11 bases spanning the gap. The CDR3 has 15 amino acids. The CDR3 region is CASSFRDGSYNEQFF. DNA of the CDR3: TGTGCCAGCAGTTTCCGGGACGGATCCTACAATGAGCAGTTCTTC.

J is TRBJ2-2 and V is TRBV5-4, with TRBD2 identical over 9 bases. CDR3 length: 17 residues. Germline CDR1 SGHNT, CDR2 YYREEE (reference sequence). Trimming at V came to 3 bases and at J to 6 bases, leaving 12 bases not matched to a gene. CDR3 protein: CASSSIGIAGVAGELFF. The CDR3 DNA is TGTGCCAGCAGCTCGATCGGCATAGCGGGAGTGGCCGGGGAGCTGTTTTTT.

This clone has just a few counts. The V call is TRBV6-5, the J call TRBJ1-2; D is uncertain. From germline, CDR1 is MNHEY and CDR2 SVGAGI. The CDR3 runs 13 residues. Trimming removed 6 bases from V and 3 bases from J, with 11 bases in between. The CDR3 protein is CASRLDGDYGYTF. The CDR3 coding sequence is TGTGCCAGCAGGCTTGACGGGGACTATGGCTACACCTTC.

This clone showed up just once. The rearrangement joins TRBV27 to TRBJ1-4; 7 bases are shared with TRBD1. The trim removed 6 bases at V and 8 bases at J, leaving 12 bases unmatched. The germline gives CDR1 MNHEY, CDR2 SMNVEV (reference sequence). The CDR3 runs to 15 residues. CDR3 in amino acids: CASRGTGQYFEKLFF. CDR3 nucleotide sequence: TGTGCCAGCAGAGGTACGGGACAGTATTTCGAAAAACTGTTTTTT.

J is TRBJ2-7 and V is TRBV5-1; 11 nucleotides agree with TRBD2. V lost 0 bases to trimming and J lost 3 bases; unmatched junction nucleotides: 2. Germline-derived CDR1 and CDR2 are SGHRS and YFSETQ. The CDR3 sequence is 15 residues long. The CDR3, as DNA: TGCGCCAGCAGCTTGGGGCTAGCGGGAGGCTACGAGCAGTACTTC. It codes for CASSLGLAGGYEQYF.

This clone occurred a few times. V usage is TRBV5-1 and J usage is TRBJ1-2, with D unclear. Trimming shortened V by 1 base and J by 7 bases, and 11 bases separated the two germline ends. The germline gives CDR1 SGHRS, CDR2 YFSETQ. This CDR3 is 13 amino acids long. CDR3 nucleotides: TGCGCCAGCAGCTTGTGGGAGGGCAGTGGCTACACCTTC. It translates to CASSLWEGSGYTF.

This clone was counted a single time. The chain has TRBV21-1 and TRBJ1-1; TRBD1 was called by the table and not checked on the DNA. TRBV21-1 is marked as a pseudogene. CDR3 size: 15 residues. The CDR3: CASSKLQEKGTEAFF. The CDR3 DNA sequence: TGTGCCAGCAGCAAGTTACAGGAAAAAGGGACTGAAGCTTTCTTT.

This chain joins TRBV11-3 and TRBJ2-3; tentatively, D is TRBD2 (5 bases). Germline V CDR1 and CDR2: SGHNT, YENEEA. Trimming pared 1 base from V and 1 base from J, leaving 6 bases between. The CDR3 is 14 residues long. Here the CDR3 DNA reads TGTGCCAGCAGCTTAGCGCGGGGCACAGATACGCAGTATTTT. Translating gives CASSLARGTDTQYF.

This chain joins TRBV28 and TRBJ2-3, with TRBD2 matching over 12 bases. J lost 0 bases, V lost 5 bases, and 3 bases had no gene match. The CDR3 runs 16 residues. Germline CDR1 is MDHEN and CDR2 is SYDVKM. CDR3 in amino acids: CASSGTSGYSTDTQYF. The DNA for the CDR3 is TGTGCCAGCAGTGGGACTAGCGGGTATAGCACAGATACGCAGTATTTT.

The rearrangement links TRBV10-3 to TRBJ1-1, with a tentative D call TRBD1 (6 bases). Germline V gives CDR1 ENHRY, CDR2 SYGVKD. Trimming pared 8 bases from V and 4 bases from J, leaving 17 bases between. This CDR3 contains 14 residues. The CDR3 bases are TGTGCCATCGCGAAGGACAGCCCAGGCACTGAAGCTTTCTTT. It translates to CAIAKDSPGTEAFF.

V usage is TRBV5-6 and J usage is TRBJ2-4; a weak D match, TRBD2 (6 bases). Trimming took off 6 bases at V and 2 bases at J, with 15 bases between the two ends. CDR3 length: 15 amino acids. Per the germline V gene, CDR1 is SGHDT and CDR2 is YYEEEE. The CDR3 DNA follows: TGTGCCAGCAACTATCGCGGGGTGACCAAAAACATTCAGTACTTC. Its translation is CASNYRGVTKNIQYF.

In its sample, this clone was seen a few times. The genes are TRBV12-5 and TRBJ2-5, with 12 bases matching TRBD2. The CDR3 contains 16 residues. Trimming took 6 bases from V and 5 from J; bases not matched to a gene: 10. Germline V gene lookup returns CDR1 LGHNT and CDR2 FRNRAP. The CDR3 nucleotides read TGTGCTAGTGGCACGGGGCTAGCGGGAGGGCCGGAGACCCAGTACTTC. It translates to CASGTGLAGGPETQYF. The entire variable domain, with the rest obtained from reference TRBV12-5 and TRBJ2-5, is as follows: DARVTQTPRHKVTEMGQEVTMRCQPILGHNTVFWYRQTMMQGLELLAYFRNRAPLDDSGMPKDRFSAEMPDATLATLKIQPSEPRDSAVYFCASGTGLAGGPETQYFGPGTRLLVL.

This rearrangement joins TRBV5-1 to TRBJ2-7, with 9 bases identical to TRBD2. The J segment lost 3 bases and the V segment lost 0 bases, leaving 4 bases of the junction unmatched. There are 15 residues in the CDR3. Germline V lookup: CDR1 SGHRS, CDR2 YFSETQ. As DNA, the CDR3 is TGCGCCAGCAGCTTGGGCCCTAGCGGGGACTACGAGCAGTACTTC. Translated, it gives CASSLGPSGDYEQYF. Filled out from reference TRBV5-1 and TRBJ2-7, the complete variable domain reads KAGVTQTPRYLIKTRGQQVTLSCSPISGHRSVSWYQQTPGQGLQFLFEYFSETQRNKGNFPGRFSGRQFSNSRSEMNVSTLELGDSALYLCASSLGPSGDYEQYFGPGTRLTVT.

V and J are TRBV9 and TRBJ2-2; 7 positions match TRBD2. With 7 bases clipped from V and 2 bases from J, the junction kept 14 bases outside the gene matches. From germline, CDR1 is SGDLS and CDR2 YYNGEE. The CDR3 has 17 residues. The CDR3 nucleotides are TGTGCCAGCCCGTATTATGGGGGAGGGCCTAACACCGGGGAGCTGTTTTTT. It is translated as CASPYYGGGPNTGELFF.

The J gene is TRBJ2-7, the V gene TRBV7-9, with 9 positions matching TRBD1. Germline loops: CDR1 SEHNR, CDR2 FQNEAQ (reference sequence). This CDR3 has 14 residues. The V segment lost 6 bases and the J segment 3 bases; nucleotides outside the gene matches: 6. The CDR3 DNA follows: TGTGCCAGCAGAACCCCGGGACAGGGCTACGAGCAGTACTTC. Its translation: CASRTPGQGYEQYF.

The chain links TRBV4-1 to TRBJ2-2; D unresolved. The CDR3 covers 16 residues. Germline CDR1 is MGHRA and CDR2 is YSYEKL. The ends were cut back, 3 bases at V and 2 bases at J, with 13 bases in the middle. The CDR3 loop reads CASSQRLSLNTGELFF. In DNA, the CDR3 is TGCGCCAGCAGCCAGAGACTCTCCCTCAACACCGGGGAGCTGTTTTTT.